These T cell receptor beta chains were read from a single sample in a study of blood T cell repertoires in COVID-19. Using immunoSEQ multiplex PCR, the repertoire was profiled, and TCRdb retains in-frame clones only, with some absent. Of about 15,000 clones listed, about 92% were seen once; the top ten hold 6.5% to 8%. Sequencing was carried out using peripheral blood. The receptors come from a human donor with active COVID-19. The donor label of this sample is uncertain. Both conserved end residues are part of each CDR3. Each record gives: J gene, V gene, clone size, D gene, CDR3 DNA, CDR3 protein. A D gene is named only where the DNA matches it firmly. Some rows mark clone size as missing; the rest say once, few, many or name a class of expanded clone.

J: TRBJ1-2; V: TRBV5-1; size: .; D: .; DNA: TGCGCCAGCATGGAGTCCCCAACTAACTATGGCTACACCTTC; CDR3: CASMESPTNYGYTF
J: TRBJ2-3; V: TRBV15; size: .; D: .; DNA: TGTGCCACTGGGAAGTGGGAGTTGCTTACGCAGTATTTT; CDR3: CATGKWELLTQYF
J: TRBJ2-5; V: TRBV5-1; size: .; D: TRBD1; DNA: TGCGCCAGCAGCACGACAGGGGTGCAAGAGACCCAGTACTTC; CDR3: CASSTTGVQETQYF
J: TRBJ1-1; V: TRBV30; size: .; D: .; DNA: TGTGCCTGGAGTACCGGACACATGAACACTGAAGCTTTCTTT; CDR3: CAWSTGHMNTEAFF
J: TRBJ2-2; V: TRBV5-1; size: .; D: .; DNA: TGCGCCAGCAGGGCAGGGGTGAACACCGGGGAGCTGTTTTTT; CDR3: CASRAGVNTGELFF
J: TRBJ2-5; V: TRBV10-3; size: .; D: TRBD1; DNA: TGTGCCATCAGTGCCCAGGGACAGTACCAAGAGACCCAGTACTTC; CDR3: CAISAQGQYQETQYF
J: TRBJ1-2; V: TRBV5-1; size: .; D: TRBD1; DNA: TGCGCCAGCAGCTTGGGCGGCTGGACAGGGGAAGAATATGGCTACACCTTC; CDR3: CASSLGGWTGEEYGYTF
J: TRBJ2-1; V: TRBV7-2; size: once; D: .; DNA: TGTGCCAGCAGCTTAGGTATTTACAATGAGCAGTTCTTC; CDR3: CASSLGIYNEQFF
J: TRBJ2-5; V: TRBV14; size: .; D: TRBD2; DNA: TGTGCCAGCAGCCCGTTCCAGGGACTAGCGGGAGAAGAGACCCAGTACTTC; CDR3: CASSPFQGLAGEETQYF
J: TRBJ2-1; V: TRBV24-1; size: .; D: TRBD1; DNA: TGTGCCACCAGTGACCCCGGGACAGGGGGTGCGTATGAGCAGTTCTTC; CDR3: CATSDPGTGGAYEQFF
J: TRBJ2-1; V: TRBV4-1; size: .; D: .; DNA: TGCGCCAGCAGCCAAGATCTTGCGCCGGGGCAGTTCTTC; CDR3: CASSQDLAPGQFF
J: TRBJ1-6; V: TRBV15; size: .; D: .; DNA: TGTGCCACCAGCAGAGATGAGCCGAATTCACCCCTCCACTTT; CDR3: CATSRDEPNSPLHF
J: TRBJ2-6; V: TRBV10-3; size: once; D: TRBD1; DNA: TGTGCCATCAGTGGCAGAGGAGGACAGGTGACTTCTGGGGCCAACGTCCTGACTTTC; CDR3: CAISGRGGQVTSGANVLTF
J: TRBJ2-1; V: TRBV2; size: .; D: TRBD1; DNA: TGTGCCAGCAGTGAATGGACAGGGATAGGCAATGAGCAGTTCTTC; CDR3: CASSEWTGIGNEQFF
J: TRBJ1-2; V: TRBV14; size: .; D: .; DNA: TGTGCCAGCAGCCAAGTGGCCTCAGGGGTAGGATATGGCTACACCTTC; CDR3: CASSQVASGVGYGYTF
J: TRBJ1-5; V: TRBV6-2/TRBV6-3; size: .; D: .; DNA: TGTGCCAGCAGCCTCCCCGGGGGGCTTGGGCAGCCCCAGCATTTT; CDR3: CASSLPGGLGQPQHF
J: TRBJ2-1; V: TRBV24-1; size: .; D: .; DNA: TGTGCCACCAGTGATCCGAGAGGGGGTGATGAGCAGTTCTTC; CDR3: CATSDPRGGDEQFF
J: TRBJ1-1; V: TRBV21-1; size: .; D: .; DNA: TGTGCCAGCAGCTTACAGGGGAAGAACACTGAAGCTTTCTTT; CDR3: CASSLQGKNTEAFF
J: TRBJ2-5; V: TRBV11-2; size: .; D: .; DNA: TGTGCCAGCAGCTTATCAGGGTATCAAGAGACCCAGTACTTC; CDR3: CASSLSGYQETQYF
J: TRBJ2-7; V: TRBV11-3; size: .; D: TRBD1; DNA: TGTGCCAGCAGCCAGTCACCGTCTGCAGGGGGCGAGCAGTACTTC; CDR3: CASSQSPSAGGEQYF
J: TRBJ1-2; V: TRBV5-6; size: .; D: TRBD1; DNA: TGTGCCAGCAGCTTGGGGACCACAGGGGGCTTAGGTGGCTACACCTTC; CDR3: CASSLGTTGGLGGYTF
J: TRBJ2-4; V: TRBV11-3; size: once; D: .; DNA: TGTGCCAGCAGCTTTAAAGGCGGTTGGCGGATGTCCCCCAAAAACATTCAGTACTTC; CDR3: CASSFKGGWRMSPKNIQYF
J: TRBJ2-1; V: TRBV7-2; size: once; D: .; DNA: TGTGCCAGCAGCTTAGCTACAGGGAGCTTCTACAATGAGCAGTTCTTC; CDR3: CASSLATGSFYNEQFF
J: TRBJ2-7; V: TRBV27; size: .; D: TRBD2; DNA: TGTGCCAGCGGGCTAGCGGGGTCCTACGAGCAGTACTTC; CDR3: CASGLAGSYEQYF
J: TRBJ1-1; V: TRBV6-6; size: .; D: TRBD1; DNA: TGTGCCAGCAGTTACGCCCAGGGGGCGTACACTGAAGCTTTCTTT; CDR3: CASSYAQGAYTEAFF
J: TRBJ1-6; V: TRBV4-1; size: .; D: TRBD1; DNA: TGCGCCAGCAGCCAGGACCGGGACAGGGATAATTCACCCCTCCACTTT; CDR3: CASSQDRDRDNSPLHF
J: TRBJ1-1; V: TRBV29-1; size: .; D: .; DNA: TGCAGCGCCGCGCGGGAGGTAGGCACTGAAGCTTTCTTT; CDR3: CSAAREVGTEAFF
J: TRBJ2-7; V: TRBV7-6; size: few; D: .; DNA: TGTGCCAGCAGCCCGTTGGACAGCTACGAGCAGTACTTC; CDR3: CASSPLDSYEQYF
J: TRBJ1-5; V: TRBV19; size: .; D: .; DNA: TGTGCCAGTACTATATCTGGCAGGAGGAATCAGCCCCAGCATTTT; CDR3: CASTISGRRNQPQHF
J: TRBJ2-1; V: TRBV6-5; size: .; D: TRBD2; DNA: TGTGCCAGCACCCGGGACTATTCGCAGTTCTTC; CDR3: CASTRDYSQFF
J: TRBJ2-3; V: TRBV28; size: .; D: .; DNA: TGTGCCAGCGTTCTAGCGGGACAGGTCCCAACAGATACGCAGTATTTT; CDR3: CASVLAGQVPTDTQYF
J: TRBJ1-2; V: TRBV5-6; size: .; D: .; DNA: TGTGCCAGCAGCTTGGGACAGTTGGACTATGGCTACACCTTC; CDR3: CASSLGQLDYGYTF